The 2 T cell receptor beta chains given below trace back to one sample, sequenced in a study of T cell repertoires in cytomegalovirus infection. The antigens for these receptors are not known. Each CDR3 protein is one row after TCRdb ran MiXCR on the reads. Of 110,000 to 150,000 distinct CDR3 sequences listed, about 32% are singletons. This sample comprised CD8+ T cells from cultured PBMCs, obtained from culture after CMV antigen stimulation. The receptors here all came from a human donor in good health (CMV status not recorded). Some clones in this sample may be carry-over from other donors' samples.

This clonotype was counted only a few times. The chain combines TRBV2 with TRBJ2-6; the D is unclear. In germline, CDR1 is SNHLY, CDR2 FYNNEI. V was shortened by 11 bases and J by 4 bases, with 12 bases between the two germline ends. The CDR3 spans 13 residues. The CDR3 is CAGTALGANVLTF. As DNA, the CDR3 is TGTGCCGGAACAGCCCTGGGGGCCAACGTCCTGACTTTC.

A few counts support this clonotype. The gene calls are TRBV13 and TRBJ2-1; perhaps TRBD2 as D (5 bases). The CDR3 consists of 15 residues. CDR1 is PRHDT and CDR2 is FYEKMQ in the germline V gene (reference sequence). Trimming removed 4 bases from V and 2 bases from J, with 12 bases in between. CDR3 nucleotides: TGTGCCAGCAGCTCAGCAAGCGGCACCTACAATGAGCAGTTCTTC. It translates to CASSSASGTYNEQFF. Based on the CDR3 plus reference TRBV13 and TRBJ2-1, the full variable domain is AAGVIQSPRHLIKEKRETATLKCYPIPRHDTVYWYQQGPGQDPQFLISFYEKMQSDKGSIPDRFSAQQFSDYHSELNMSSLELGDSALYFCASSSASGTYNEQFFGPGTRLTVL.